The table lists the clone carrying this TCR beta chain with a count of one. Its antigen remains unidentified. The data derive from a study of T cells in localized non-small cell lung cancer. General study results and limits: The study sequenced only one region of the tumor. As a result, intratumor heterogeneity could not be excluded and remains possible. Appearances in adjacent lung were noted for a median 57 of the top 100 tumor clones. Blood T cell density predicted longer survival; adjacent-lung clonality, shorter. Clonality peaked in uninvolved adjacent lung rather than tumor.

Only in-frame clones appear in the TCRdb table, and some are missing; sequencing was by immunoSEQ multiplex PCR. The data hold 70,000 to 95,000 clones, with roughly 93% observed a single time. The V and J ends lost 1 base and 2 bases, in that order; junction bases with no gene match: 4. The germline gives CDR1 MGHRA, CDR2 YSYEKL. This CDR3 is 18 amino acids long. The sample consisted of PBMCs, taken before any cancer treatment. This chain connects TRBV4-1 to TRBJ2-6; 11 nucleotides line up with TRBD1. The receptor was derived from a woman aged 35 to 70 with stage II squamous cell lung carcinoma. DNA for the CDR3: TGCGCCAGCAGCCAAGGGGACAGGGGGGTTACTGGGGCCAACGTCCTGACTTTC. This sequence encodes CASSQGDRGVTGANVLTF.